What follows describes a single T cell receptor beta chain. The data were obtained in a study of cytomegalovirus exposure and HLA in healthy donors. V gave up 8 bases and J gave up 6 bases, with 8 bases separating them. The CDR3 is 11 amino acids. The germline CDR1 and CDR2 sequences are MDHEN and SYDVKM. Libraries were prepared by immunoSEQ multiplex PCR; TCRdb keeps only in-frame clonotypes and omits some of them. This sample yields a few hundred thousand clones, of which around 90% are seen a single time; 0.35% to 0.45% belongs to the top ten. The V gene is TRBV28, the J gene TRBJ1-5, with D unclear. The TCR originated in a woman in her late teens or twenties in good health and CMV-seronegative. Material for sequencing was PBMCs. The CDR3 coding sequence is TGTGCCAGCCAGCGGGGTCAGCCCCAGCATTTT. It specifies CASQRGQPQHF.